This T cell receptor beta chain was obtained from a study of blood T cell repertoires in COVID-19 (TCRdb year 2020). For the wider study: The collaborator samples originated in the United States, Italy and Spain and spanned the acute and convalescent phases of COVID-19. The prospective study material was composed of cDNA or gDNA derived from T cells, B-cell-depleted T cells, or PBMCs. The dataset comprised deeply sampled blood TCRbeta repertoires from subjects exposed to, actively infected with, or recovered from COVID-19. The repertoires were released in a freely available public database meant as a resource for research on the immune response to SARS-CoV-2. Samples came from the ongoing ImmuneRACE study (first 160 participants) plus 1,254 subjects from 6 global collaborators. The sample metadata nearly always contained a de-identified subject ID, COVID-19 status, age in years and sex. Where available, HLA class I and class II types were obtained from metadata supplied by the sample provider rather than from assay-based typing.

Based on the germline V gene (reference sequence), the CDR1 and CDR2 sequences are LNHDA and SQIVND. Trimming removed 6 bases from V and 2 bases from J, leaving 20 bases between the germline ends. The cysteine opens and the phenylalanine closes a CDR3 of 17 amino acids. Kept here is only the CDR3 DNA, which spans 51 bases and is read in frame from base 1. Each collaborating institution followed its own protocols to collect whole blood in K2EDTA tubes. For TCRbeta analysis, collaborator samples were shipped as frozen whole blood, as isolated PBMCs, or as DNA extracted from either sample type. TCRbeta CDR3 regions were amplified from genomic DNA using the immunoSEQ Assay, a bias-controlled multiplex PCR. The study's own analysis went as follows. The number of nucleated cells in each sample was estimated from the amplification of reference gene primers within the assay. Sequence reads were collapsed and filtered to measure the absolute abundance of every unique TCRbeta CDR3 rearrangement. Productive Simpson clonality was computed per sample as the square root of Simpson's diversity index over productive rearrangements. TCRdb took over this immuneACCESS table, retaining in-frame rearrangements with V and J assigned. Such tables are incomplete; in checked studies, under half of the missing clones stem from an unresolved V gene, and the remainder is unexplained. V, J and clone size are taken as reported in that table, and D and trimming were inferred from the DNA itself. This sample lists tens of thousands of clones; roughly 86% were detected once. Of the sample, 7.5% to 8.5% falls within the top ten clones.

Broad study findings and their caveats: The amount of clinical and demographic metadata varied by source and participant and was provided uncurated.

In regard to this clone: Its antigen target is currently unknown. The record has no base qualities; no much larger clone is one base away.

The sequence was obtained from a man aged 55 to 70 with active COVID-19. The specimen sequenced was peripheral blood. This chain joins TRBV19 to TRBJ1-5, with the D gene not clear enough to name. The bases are TGTGCCAGTAGGCCTCGGAGGACCGGAGGTGGCAATCAGCCCCAGCATTTT. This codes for CASRPRRTGGGNQPQHF.